This T cell receptor beta chain is from a study of blood T cell repertoires in COVID-19. In the authors' methods: Nucleated cell number was recorded as an estimate derived from reference gene primer amplification. Clones were read by immunoSEQ multiplex PCR, and TCRdb kept only the in-frame ones, dropping some. V and J calls and clone size are those listed in that table; D and trimming were worked out from the DNA. Among some 150,000 clones listed, 75% to 90% were seen once. This CDR3 region has 16 residues. CDR1 is SGHKS, CDR2 YYEKEE, per germline (reference sequence). Trimming removed 4 bases from V and 4 bases from J; junction bases left unmatched: 8.

Sequenced material: peripheral blood. The receptor was isolated from a woman aged 55-70 years with active or convalescent COVID-19. The chain uses TRBV5-5 and TRBJ2-2; 9 bases agree with TRBD1. The CDR3 nucleotides read TGTGCCAGCAGCCCCGACAGGGGGATGAGCACCGGGGAGCTGTTTTTT. Amino acid sequence: CASSPDRGMSTGELFF. The full variable domain, completed using reference TRBV5-5 and TRBJ2-2, is DAGVTQSPTHLIKTRGQQVTLRCSPISGHKSVSWYQQVLGQGPQFIFQYYEKEERGRGNFPDRFSARQFPNYSSELNVNALLLGDSALYLCASSPDRGMSTGELFFGEGSRLTVL.